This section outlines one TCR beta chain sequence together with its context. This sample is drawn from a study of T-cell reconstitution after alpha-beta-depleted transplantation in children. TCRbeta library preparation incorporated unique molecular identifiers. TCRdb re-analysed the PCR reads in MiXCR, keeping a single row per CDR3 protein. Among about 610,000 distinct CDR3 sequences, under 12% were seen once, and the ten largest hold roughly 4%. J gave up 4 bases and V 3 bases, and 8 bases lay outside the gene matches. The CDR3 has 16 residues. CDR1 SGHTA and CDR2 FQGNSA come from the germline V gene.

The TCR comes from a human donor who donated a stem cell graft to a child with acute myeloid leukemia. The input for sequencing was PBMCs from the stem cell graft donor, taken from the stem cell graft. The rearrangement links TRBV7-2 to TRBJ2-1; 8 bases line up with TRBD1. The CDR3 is CASSLRTGTGYNEQFF. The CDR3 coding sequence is TGTGCCAGCAGCTTGAGGACCGGGACAGGATACAATGAGCAGTTCTTC.